The T cell receptor beta chain under discussion was sequenced for a study of control samples from healthy donors and cancer patients. Using immunoSEQ multiplex PCR, the repertoire was profiled, and TCRdb retains in-frame clones only, with some absent. The table lists about 79,000 clones, under 95% of them singletons. This clone showed up just once. Deletions cut 1 base from V and 4 bases from J, with 16 bases between. The CDR3 sequence is 16 residues long. In germline, CDR1 is LGHDT, CDR2 YNNKEL (reference sequence). The sequence was obtained from a woman in her forties with lung cancer. The sample consisted of PBMCs. The V and J genes are TRBV3-1 (or the pseudogene TRBV3-2) and TRBJ1-2; D perhaps matches TRBD1 (6 bases). CDR3 sequence: CASSQGRYRDGYGYTF. The CDR3 DNA reads as TGTGCCAGCAGCCAAGGAAGGTACAGGGACGGCTATGGCTACACCTTC.